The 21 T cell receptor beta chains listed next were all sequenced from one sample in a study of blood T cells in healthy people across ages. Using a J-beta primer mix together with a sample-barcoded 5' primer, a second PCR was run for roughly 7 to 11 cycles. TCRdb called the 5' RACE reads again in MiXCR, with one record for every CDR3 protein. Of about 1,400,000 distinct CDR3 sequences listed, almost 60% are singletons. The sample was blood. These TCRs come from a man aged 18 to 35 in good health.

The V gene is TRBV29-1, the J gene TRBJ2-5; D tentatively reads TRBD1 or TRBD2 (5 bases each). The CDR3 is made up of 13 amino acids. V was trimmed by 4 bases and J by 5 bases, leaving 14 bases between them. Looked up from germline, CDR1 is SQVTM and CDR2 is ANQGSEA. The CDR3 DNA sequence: TGCAGCGTTGGTGGGGGACCGGGCGAGACCCAGTACTTC. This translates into CSVGGGPGETQYF.

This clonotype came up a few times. The CDR3 DNA reads TGTGCCAGCACTACTAGCGGCACAGATACGCAGTATTTT. Its translation: CASTTSGTDTQYF. The V call is TRBV6-2 or TRBV6-3, the J call TRBJ2-3; 7 positions match TRBD2. CDR1 is MNHEY, CDR2 SVGEGT, per germline. This CDR3 has 13 amino acids. The ends lost 7 bases at V and 1 base at J; junction bases unmatched: 2.

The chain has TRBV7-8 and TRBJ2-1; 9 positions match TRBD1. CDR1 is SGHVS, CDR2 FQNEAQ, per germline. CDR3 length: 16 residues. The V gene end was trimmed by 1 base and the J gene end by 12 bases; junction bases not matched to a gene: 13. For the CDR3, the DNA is TGTGCCAGCAGCTTAGGGTCCGGGACAGGGAAGGATGTGCAGTTCTTC. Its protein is CASSLGSGTGKDVQFF. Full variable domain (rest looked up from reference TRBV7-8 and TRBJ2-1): GAGVSQSPRYKVAKRGQDVALRCDPISGHVSLFWYQQALGQGPEFLTYFQNEAQLDKSGLPSDRFFAERPEGSVSTLKIQRTQQEDSAVYLCASSLGSGTGKDVQFFGPGTRLTVL.

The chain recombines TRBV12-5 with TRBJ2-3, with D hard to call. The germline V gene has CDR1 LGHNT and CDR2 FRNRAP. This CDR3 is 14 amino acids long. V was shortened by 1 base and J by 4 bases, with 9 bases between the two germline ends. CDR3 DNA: TGTGCTAGTGGTTTGGGTGGCATTGCAGATACGCAGTATTTT. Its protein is CASGLGGIADTQYF.

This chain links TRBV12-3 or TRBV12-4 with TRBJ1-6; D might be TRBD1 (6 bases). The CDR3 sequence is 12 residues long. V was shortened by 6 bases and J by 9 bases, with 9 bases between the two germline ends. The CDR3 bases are TGTGCCAGCAGGAACAGGGCTTCACCCCTCCACTTT. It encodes CASRNRASPLHF.

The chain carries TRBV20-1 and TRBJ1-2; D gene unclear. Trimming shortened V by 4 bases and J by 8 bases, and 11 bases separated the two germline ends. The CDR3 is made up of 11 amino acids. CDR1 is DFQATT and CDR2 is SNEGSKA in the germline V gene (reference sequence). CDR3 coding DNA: TGCAGTGCTACGATGCGGCGCGGCTACACCTTC. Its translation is CSATMRRGYTF.

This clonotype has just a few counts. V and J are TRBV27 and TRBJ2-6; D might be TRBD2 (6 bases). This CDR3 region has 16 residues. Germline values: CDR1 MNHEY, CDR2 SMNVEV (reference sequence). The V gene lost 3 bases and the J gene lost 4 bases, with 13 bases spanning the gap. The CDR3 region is CASSFVAGTGANVLTF. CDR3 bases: TGTGCCAGCAGTTTCGTGGCGGGGACCGGGGCCAACGTCCTGACTTTC.

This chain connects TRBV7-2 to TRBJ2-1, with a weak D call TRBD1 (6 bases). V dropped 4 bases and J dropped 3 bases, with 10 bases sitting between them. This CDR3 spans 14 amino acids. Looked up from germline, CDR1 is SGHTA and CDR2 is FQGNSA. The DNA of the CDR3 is TGTGCCAGCAGCTACGACAGGAGCTACAATGAGCAGTTCTTC. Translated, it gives CASSYDRSYNEQFF.

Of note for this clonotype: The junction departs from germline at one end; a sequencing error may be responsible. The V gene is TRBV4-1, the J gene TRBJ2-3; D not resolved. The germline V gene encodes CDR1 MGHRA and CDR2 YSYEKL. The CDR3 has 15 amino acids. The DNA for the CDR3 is TGTGCCAGCAGCCAAGTTGGGCTTAGCACAGATACGCAGTATTTT. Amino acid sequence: CASSQVGLSTDTQYF.

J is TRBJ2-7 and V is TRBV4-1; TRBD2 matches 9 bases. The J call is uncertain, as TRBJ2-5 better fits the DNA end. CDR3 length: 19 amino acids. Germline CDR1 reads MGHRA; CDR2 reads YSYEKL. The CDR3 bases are TGCGCCAGCAGCCAACCCTCCACCATTAGCGGGAGAGGAGGGGAGACCCAGTACTTC. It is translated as CASSQPSTISGRGGETQYF.

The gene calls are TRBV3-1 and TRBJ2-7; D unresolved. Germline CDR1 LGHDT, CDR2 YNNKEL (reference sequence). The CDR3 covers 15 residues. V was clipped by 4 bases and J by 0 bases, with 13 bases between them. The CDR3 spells CASSRDGLNSYEQYF. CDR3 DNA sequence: TGTGCCAGCAGCCGCGACGGGCTGAACTCCTACGAGCAGTACTTC.

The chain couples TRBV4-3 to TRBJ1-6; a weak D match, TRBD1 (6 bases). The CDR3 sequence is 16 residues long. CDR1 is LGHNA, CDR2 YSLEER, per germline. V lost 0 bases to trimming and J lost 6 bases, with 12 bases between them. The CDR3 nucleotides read TGCGCCAGCAGCCAAGAGGAGGGGGGGCCTAATTCACCCCTCCACTTT. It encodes CASSQEEGGPNSPLHF.

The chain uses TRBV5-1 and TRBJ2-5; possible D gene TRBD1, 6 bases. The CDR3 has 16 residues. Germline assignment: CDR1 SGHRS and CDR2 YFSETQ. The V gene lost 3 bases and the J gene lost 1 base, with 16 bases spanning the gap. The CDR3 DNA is TGCGCCAGCAGCTGGAGATCAGGGGAAACCCAAGAGACCCAGTACTTC. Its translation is CASSWRSGETQETQYF. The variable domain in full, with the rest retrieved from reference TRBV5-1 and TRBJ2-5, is KAGVTQTPRYLIKTRGQQVTLSCSPISGHRSVSWYQQTPGQGLQFLFEYFSETQRNKGNFPGRFSGRQFSNSRSEMNVSTLELGDSALYLCASSWRSGETQETQYFGPGTRLLVL.

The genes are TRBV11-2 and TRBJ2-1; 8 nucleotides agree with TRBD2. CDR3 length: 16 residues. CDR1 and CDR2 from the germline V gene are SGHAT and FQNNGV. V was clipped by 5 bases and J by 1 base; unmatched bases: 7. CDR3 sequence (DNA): TGTGCCAGCAGCCTATCTAGCGGGTTTTCCTACAATGAGCAGTTCTTC. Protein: CASSLSSGFSYNEQFF.

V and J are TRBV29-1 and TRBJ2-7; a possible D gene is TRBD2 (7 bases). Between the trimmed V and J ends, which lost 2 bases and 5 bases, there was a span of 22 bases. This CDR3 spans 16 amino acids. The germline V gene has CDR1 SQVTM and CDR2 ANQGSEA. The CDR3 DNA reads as TGCAGCGTTGAAAGGAGGTTGGGCCAGGGGAGGGACGAGCAGTACTTC. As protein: CSVERRLGQGRDEQYF.

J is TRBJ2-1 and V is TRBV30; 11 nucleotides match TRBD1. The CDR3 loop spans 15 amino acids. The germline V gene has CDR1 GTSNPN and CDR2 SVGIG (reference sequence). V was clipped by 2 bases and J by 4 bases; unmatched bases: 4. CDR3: CAWSPGTGGYNEQFF. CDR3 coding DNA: TGTGCCTGGAGTCCCGGGACAGGGGGTTACAATGAGCAGTTCTTC.

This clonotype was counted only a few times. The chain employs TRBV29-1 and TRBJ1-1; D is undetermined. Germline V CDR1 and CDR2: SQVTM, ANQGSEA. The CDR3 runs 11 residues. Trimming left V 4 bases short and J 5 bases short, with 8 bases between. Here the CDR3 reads CSVAPPTEAFF. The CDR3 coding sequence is TGCAGCGTTGCCCCCCCTACTGAAGCTTTCTTT.

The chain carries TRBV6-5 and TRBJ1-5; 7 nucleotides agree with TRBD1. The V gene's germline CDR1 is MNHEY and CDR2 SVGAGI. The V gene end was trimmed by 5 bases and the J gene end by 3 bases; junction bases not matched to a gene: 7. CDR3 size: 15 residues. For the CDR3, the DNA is TGTGCCAGCAGTAACCGACAGGGACACAATCAGCCCCAGCATTTT. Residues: CASSNRQGHNQPQHF.

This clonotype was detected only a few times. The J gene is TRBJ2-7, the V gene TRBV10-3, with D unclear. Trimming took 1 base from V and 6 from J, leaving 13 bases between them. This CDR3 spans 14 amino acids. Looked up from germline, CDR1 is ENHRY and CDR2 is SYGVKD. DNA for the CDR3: TGTGCCATCAGTGAGTATTCTGAAAGAAGCGAGCAGTACTTC. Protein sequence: CAISEYSERSEQYF.

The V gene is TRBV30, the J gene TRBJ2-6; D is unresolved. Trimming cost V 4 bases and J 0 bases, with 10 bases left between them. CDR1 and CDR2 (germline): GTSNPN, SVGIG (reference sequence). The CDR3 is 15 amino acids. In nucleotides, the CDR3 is TGTGCCTGGATACAGTCGGTCTCTGGGGCCAACGTCCTGACTTTC. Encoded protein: CAWIQSVSGANVLTF.

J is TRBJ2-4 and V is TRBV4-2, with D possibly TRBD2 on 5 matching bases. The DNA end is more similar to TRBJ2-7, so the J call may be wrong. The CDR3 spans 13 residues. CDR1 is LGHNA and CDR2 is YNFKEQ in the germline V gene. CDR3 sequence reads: CASSQAVAREQYF. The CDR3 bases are TGTGCCAGCAGCCAAGCCGTAGCGCGCGAGCAGTACTTC.